Included here is one T cell receptor (beta chain) sequence, with context. Its target is not known. Clones were read by immunoSEQ multiplex PCR, and TCRdb kept only the in-frame ones, dropping some. The sample shows 170,000 or so clones, over 80% of them seen only once. With V trimmed by 7 bases and J by 2 bases, 5 bases remained unmatched. Germline loops: CDR1 SNHLY, CDR2 FYNNEI. The CDR3 has 13 residues. The data stem from a study of T cell responses to AZD1222 COVID-19 vaccine. Notes on the study in general: The sample set comprised mostly white British donors with more females, and clonal diversity was possibly underestimated. Close to half of spike-specific TCRs reportedly recognize unmutated variant regions. Repertoire samples came only from after the peak T cell response.

The clonotype comes from an adult who received the MenACWY meningococcal vaccine as a control. The sample consisted of peripheral blood, taken 28 days after the second dose of the MenACWY control vaccine. This sequence joins TRBV2 and TRBJ2-7, with 7 bases aligning to TRBD1. The CDR3 sequence: CASTRDSTYEQYF. As DNA, the CDR3 is TGTGCCAGCACCCGGGACAGTACCTACGAGCAGTACTTC.